This TCR beta chain was retrieved from a study of radiotherapy plus CTLA-4 blockade in lung cancer. Findings and limits, study-wide: In blood, TCR clones derived from the tumor expanded after radiotherapy plus ipilimumab.

Generated by immunoSEQ multiplex PCR, the TCRdb table keeps only in-frame clones and is missing some. Of 55,000 to 65,000 clones listed, 60% to 80% are singletons. CDR1 and CDR2 from the germline V gene are MDHEN and SYDVKM. V was pared by 5 bases and J by 3 bases, with 14 bases between. CDR3 size: 15 residues. Ipilimumab-mediated CTLA-4 blockade plus focal radiation was given to patients having chemo-refractory metastatic non-small-cell lung cancer. Notes on this clone: The antigen is not known.

This material consisted of peripheral blood, taken from a patient treated with radiotherapy plus ipilimumab. The V call is TRBV28, the J call TRBJ2-1; D is possibly TRBD2 (6 bases). The TCR sequence derives from a human donor with non-small cell lung cancer who had a complete response to radiotherapy plus ipilimumab. CDR3 protein: CASSPGGAGYNEQFF. The DNA for the CDR3 is TGTGCCAGCAGTCCTGGCGGGGCAGGCTACAATGAGCAGTTCTTC.